This T cell receptor beta chain was documented in a study of OX40 agonist ivuxolimab in advanced cancers. Study context: The patients received agonistic anti-OX40 (CD134) antibody ivuxolimab. Melanoma, hepatocellular carcinoma, head and neck or renal cell cancer occurred in dose-escalation patients.

Produced via immunoSEQ multiplex PCR; TCRdb's table is partial and in-frame only. The data show approximately 56,000 clones, 75% to 90% seen once. The CDR3 consists of 16 residues. V trimming: 0 bases; J trimming: 8 bases; junction bases outside the gene matches: 7. CDR1 is LNHDA, CDR2 SQIVND, per germline (reference sequence). The sequencing used CD4+ or CD8+ T cells sorted from blood, collected in a trial of the OX40 agonist ivuxolimab. The chain carries TRBV19 and TRBJ2-1; TRBD1 matches 10 bases. The clonotype was recovered from an adult with an advanced solid tumor such as melanoma, head and neck, liver or kidney cancer. The CDR3 spells CASSIDGWGTGDEQFF. The CDR3 bases are TGTGCCAGTAGTATAGACGGGTGGGGGACAGGGGATGAGCAGTTCTTC.